Listed here are 18 T cell receptor beta chains from one sample, sequenced in a study of T cell responses to AZD1222 COVID-19 vaccine (dated by TCRdb to about 2021). The time point label corresponds to: about 28 days (+/-7) after the second vaccine dose. The library came from the immunoSEQ multiplex PCR assay. TCRdb obtained this table from immuneACCESS and retained in-frame rearrangements with V and J assigned. These tables miss some clones; where compared with another copy, unresolved V genes account for less than half of the shortfall, and the remainder is unexplained. For this sample the table gives under 70,000 clones, of which around 89% were detected only once. The ten biggest clones cover more than 12% of the sample. This specimen consisted of peripheral blood, obtained 28 days after the second AZD1222 dose. Receptors originate from an adult who received the AZD1222 COVID-19 vaccine.

This chain connects TRBV7-2 to TRBJ1-1; 10 bases fit TRBD1. Trimming at V came to 5 bases and at J to 4 bases, leaving 16 bases not matched to a gene. Germline V gives CDR1 SGHTA, CDR2 FQGNSA. This CDR3 has 18 amino acids. The CDR3 DNA reads TGTGCCAGCAGCATCCGACAGGGGGCAGGCAGCAAGTCCACTGAAGCTTTCTTT. It specifies CASSIRQGAGSKSTEAFF.

This chain links TRBV3-1 (or the pseudogene TRBV3-2) with TRBJ2-7; 8 bases align to TRBD1. Per germline, CDR1 LGHDT and CDR2 YNNKEL (reference sequence). The CDR3 has 13 amino acids. V lost 4 bases, J lost 4 bases, and 3 bases stayed unmatched. The CDR3, as DNA: TGTGCCAGCAGCCTTAACAGGGGGTACGAGCAGTACTTC. Translating gives CASSLNRGYEQYF.

This chain uses TRBV27 with TRBJ2-3, with D possibly matching TRBD2 (5 bases). Trimming removed 2 bases from V and 4 bases from J, with 13 bases in between. Germline V lookup: CDR1 MNHEY, CDR2 SMNVEV (reference sequence). This CDR3 spans 15 amino acids. The CDR3 DNA follows: TGTGCCAGCAGTTTAACGGGATCCCCGTCAGATACGCAGTATTTT. This encodes CASSLTGSPSDTQYF.

The V and J genes are TRBV30 and TRBJ2-1, with 9 positions matching TRBD1. The germline V gene encodes CDR1 GTSNPN and CDR2 SVGIG (reference sequence). Germline trimming cut 2 bases from V and 7 bases from J; bases unmatched to any gene: 9. There are 15 residues in the CDR3. In DNA form, the CDR3 reads TGTGCCTGGAGTTGGAGACCGACAGGGGGGAATGAGCAGTTCTTC. Amino acid sequence: CAWSWRPTGGNEQFF.

This chain joins TRBV23-1 and TRBJ1-5; no definite D call. TRBV23-1 falls under the ORF class, with uncertain function. V dropped 6 bases and J dropped 0 bases, with 15 bases sitting between them. This CDR3 is 16 amino acids long. CDR3 DNA sequence: TGCGCCAGCAGCCCCCATAAAAGATATAGCAATCAGCCCCAGCATTTT. It specifies CASSPHKRYSNQPQHF.

The chain uses TRBV19 and TRBJ2-6, with D hard to call. CDR1 and CDR2 (germline): LNHDA, SQIVND (reference sequence). The CDR3 is made up of 18 amino acids. Trimming cost V 3 bases and J 0 bases, with 15 bases left between them. The CDR3: CASSIPGPQRSGANVLTF. The CDR3 DNA reads TGTGCCAGTAGTATCCCGGGCCCTCAGCGCTCTGGGGCCAACGTCCTGACTTTC.

This chain uses TRBV12-3 or TRBV12-4 with TRBJ1-2; no definite D call. The length of the CDR3 is 13 residues. Trimming shortened V by 6 bases and J by 8 bases, and 16 bases separated the two germline ends. The CDR3, as DNA: TGTGCCAGCAGCCCCGGGCGGGCGGAGGGCTACACCTTC. This codes for CASSPGRAEGYTF.

The V gene is TRBV7-6, the J gene TRBJ1-4, with a possible D match to TRBD1 (5 bases). Trimming removed 1 base from V and 8 bases from J, with 14 bases in between. CDR1 SGHVS and CDR2 FNYEAQ come from the germline V gene. CDR3 length: 15 amino acids. CDR3 sequence reads: CASSLVRQGVEKLFF. The CDR3 nucleotides are TGTGCCAGCAGCTTAGTCCGGCAGGGAGTCGAAAAACTGTTTTTT.

This chain joins TRBV12-3 or TRBV12-4 and TRBJ2-1; no firm D call. This CDR3 has 11 residues. V lost 2 bases, J lost 8 bases, and 4 bases lay in between. The CDR3, as DNA: TGTGCCAGCAGTTTAACCTATGAGCAGTTCTTC. Translating gives CASSLTYEQFF.

This clone has just one count. This chain links TRBV27 with TRBJ1-2; weak D call: TRBD1 (5 bases). The length of the CDR3 is 14 residues. Trimming shortened V by 3 bases and J by 3 bases, and 11 bases separated the two germline ends. Germline lookup yields CDR1 MNHEY and CDR2 SMNVEV (reference sequence). CDR3 residues: CASSFLGGDYGYTF. The CDR3 nucleotides are TGTGCCAGCAGTTTCTTGGGGGGTGACTATGGCTACACCTTC.

The CDR3 region is CASSRGTSGRRDEQFF. The CDR3 nucleotides read TGTGCCAGCAGCAGAGGGACTAGCGGGAGAAGGGATGAGCAGTTCTTC. V and J are TRBV7-9 and TRBJ2-1; the match to TRBD2 covers 14 bases. J gave up 8 bases and V 5 bases, and 8 bases lay outside the gene matches. The CDR3 length is 16 residues. CDR1 is SEHNR, CDR2 FQNEAQ, per germline (reference sequence).

V usage is TRBV19 and J usage is TRBJ2-2; TRBD2 might be the D (6 bases). The CDR3 contains 14 residues. Trimming removed 9 bases from V and 1 base from J, with 12 bases in between. The germline V gene has CDR1 LNHDA and CDR2 SQIVND (reference sequence). For the CDR3, the DNA is TGTGCCAGCCTAGCGCGAGTGAACACCGGGGAGCTGTTTTTT. Translating gives CASLARVNTGELFF.

The chain uses TRBV19 and TRBJ1-1; maybe TRBD1 (6 bases). Germline-derived CDR1 and CDR2 are LNHDA and SQIVND (reference sequence). Trimming removed 1 base at V and 4 bases at J, with 10 bases between. This CDR3 is 14 amino acids long. The CDR3 reads CASSIAGASTEAFF. CDR3 sequence (DNA): TGTGCCAGTAGTATAGCGGGGGCGAGCACTGAAGCTTTCTTT.

The chain employs TRBV4-1 and TRBJ1-2; TRBD1 might be the D (6 bases). This CDR3 has 14 amino acids. The V gene lost 1 base and the J gene lost 2 bases, with 8 bases spanning the gap. Germline values: CDR1 MGHRA, CDR2 YSYEKL. The CDR3 loop is CASSQVTGNYGYTF. Written as DNA, the CDR3 is TGCGCCAGCAGCCAAGTAACAGGGAACTATGGCTACACCTTC.

The gene calls are TRBV29-1 and TRBJ2-7, with D maybe TRBD2 (5 bases). CDR1 SQVTM and CDR2 ANQGSEA come from the germline V gene. The CDR3 runs to 12 residues. V was clipped by 4 bases and J by 5 bases, with 12 bases between them. The DNA of the CDR3 is TGCAGCGTTGTCGGGGTTAAGGACGAGCAGTACTTC. Translating gives CSVVGVKDEQYF.

This chain joins TRBV11-3 and TRBJ1-1; D may be TRBD1 (6 bases). Germline-derived CDR1 and CDR2 are SGHNT and YENEEA. The CDR3 is 13 amino acids. The V end lost 7 bases, the J end lost 1 base, and 10 bases lay between the germline ends. The CDR3 loop is CASKRQENTEAFF. The CDR3 DNA reads as TGTGCCAGCAAGAGACAGGAGAACACTGAAGCTTTCTTT.

This clone ranks as medium-sized. The V call is TRBV7-2, the J call TRBJ1-5; D gene unclear. In germline, CDR1 is SGHTA, CDR2 FQGNSA. Trimming stripped 1 base from V and 7 bases from J, with 8 bases between. This CDR3 region has 13 residues. CDR3 DNA sequence: TGTGCCAGCAGCTTAGATCGGAGACAGCCCCAGCATTTT. Amino acid sequence: CASSLDRRQPQHF.

The rearrangement uses TRBV5-1 and TRBJ1-5, with D possibly being TRBD1 (5 bases). The CDR3 length is 15 residues. Trimming pared 4 bases from V and 4 bases from J, leaving 15 bases between. Germline CDR1 is SGHRS and CDR2 is YFSETQ. Written as DNA, the CDR3 is TGCGCCAGCAGCCCAGGGACGGGGTATAATCAGCCCCAGCATTTT. Its translation is CASSPGTGYNQPQHF.